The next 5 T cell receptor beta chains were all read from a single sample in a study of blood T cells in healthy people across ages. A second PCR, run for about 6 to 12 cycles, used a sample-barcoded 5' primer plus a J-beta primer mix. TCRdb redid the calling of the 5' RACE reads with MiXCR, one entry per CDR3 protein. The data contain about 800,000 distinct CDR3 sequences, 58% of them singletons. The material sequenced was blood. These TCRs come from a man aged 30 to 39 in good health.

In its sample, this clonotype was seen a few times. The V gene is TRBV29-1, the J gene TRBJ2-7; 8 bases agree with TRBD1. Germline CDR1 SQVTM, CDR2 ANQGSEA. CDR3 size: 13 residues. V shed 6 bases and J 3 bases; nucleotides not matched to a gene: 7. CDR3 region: CSVTQGVSYEQYF. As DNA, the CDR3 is TGCAGCGTCACACAGGGGGTAAGCTACGAGCAGTACTTC.

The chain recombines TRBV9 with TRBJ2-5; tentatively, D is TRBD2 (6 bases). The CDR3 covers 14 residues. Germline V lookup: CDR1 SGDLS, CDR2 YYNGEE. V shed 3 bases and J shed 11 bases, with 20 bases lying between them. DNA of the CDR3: TGTGCCAGCAGCGCGCTCGGGAGCGGTGGTGAGCAGTACTTC. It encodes CASSALGSGGEQYF.

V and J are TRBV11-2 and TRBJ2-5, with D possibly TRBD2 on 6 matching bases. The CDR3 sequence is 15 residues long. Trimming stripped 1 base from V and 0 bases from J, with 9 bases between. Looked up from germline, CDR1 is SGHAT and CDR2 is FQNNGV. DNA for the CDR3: TGTGCCAGCAGCTTAGGTGGGAGGCACCAAGAGACCCAGTACTTC. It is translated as CASSLGGRHQETQYF.

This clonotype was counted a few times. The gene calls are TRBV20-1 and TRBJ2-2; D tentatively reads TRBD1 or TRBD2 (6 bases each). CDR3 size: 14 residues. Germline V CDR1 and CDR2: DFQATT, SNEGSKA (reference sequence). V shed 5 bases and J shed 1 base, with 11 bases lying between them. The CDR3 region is CSAPKGGNTGELFF. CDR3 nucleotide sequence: TGCAGTGCTCCCAAGGGGGGGAACACCGGGGAGCTGTTTTTT.

The CDR3 nucleotides read TGTGCCAGCAGCACGCTAGGGGTCAATGAGCAGTTCTTC. This gives the protein CASSTLGVNEQFF. This sequence joins TRBV14 and TRBJ2-1; the D gene is possibly TRBD1 (5 bases). Germline CDR1 reads SGHDN; CDR2 reads FVKESK. CDR3 length equals 13 residues. V was pared by 5 bases and J by 6 bases, with 11 bases between.